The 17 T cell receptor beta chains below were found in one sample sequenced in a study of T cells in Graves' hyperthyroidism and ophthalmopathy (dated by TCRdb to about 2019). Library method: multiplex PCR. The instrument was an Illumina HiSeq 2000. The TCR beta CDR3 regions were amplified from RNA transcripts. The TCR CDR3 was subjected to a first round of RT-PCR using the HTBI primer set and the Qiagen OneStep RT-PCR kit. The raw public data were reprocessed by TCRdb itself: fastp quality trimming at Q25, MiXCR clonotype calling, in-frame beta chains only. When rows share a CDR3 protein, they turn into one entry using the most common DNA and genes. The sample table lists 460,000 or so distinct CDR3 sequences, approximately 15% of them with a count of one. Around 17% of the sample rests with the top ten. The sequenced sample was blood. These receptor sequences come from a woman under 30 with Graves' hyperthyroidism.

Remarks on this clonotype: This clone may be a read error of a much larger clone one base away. The CDR3 DNA is TGTGCCAGCAGTGAGGGGGAGAACACTGAAGCTTTCTTT. It codes for CASSEGENTEAFF. The chain recombines TRBV6-4 with TRBJ1-1; perhaps TRBD1 as D (5 bases). The CDR3 extends over 13 amino acids. Per germline, CDR1 MRHNA and CDR2 SNTAGT. The V end lost 3 bases, the J end lost 1 base, and 6 bases lay between the germline ends.

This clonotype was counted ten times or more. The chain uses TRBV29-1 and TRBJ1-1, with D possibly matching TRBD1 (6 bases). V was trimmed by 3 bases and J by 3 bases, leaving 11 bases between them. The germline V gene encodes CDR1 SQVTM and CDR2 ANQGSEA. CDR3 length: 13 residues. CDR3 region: CSVDYREYTEAFF. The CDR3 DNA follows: TGCAGCGTTGACTACAGGGAGTACACTGAAGCTTTCTTT.

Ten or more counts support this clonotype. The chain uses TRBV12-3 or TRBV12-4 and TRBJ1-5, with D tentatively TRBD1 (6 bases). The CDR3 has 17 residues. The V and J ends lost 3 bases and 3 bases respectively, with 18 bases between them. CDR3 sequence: CASSFRGGATSNQPQHF. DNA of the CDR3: TGTGCCAGCAGTTTTAGGGGGGGGGCAACCTCCAATCAGCCCCAGCATTTT.

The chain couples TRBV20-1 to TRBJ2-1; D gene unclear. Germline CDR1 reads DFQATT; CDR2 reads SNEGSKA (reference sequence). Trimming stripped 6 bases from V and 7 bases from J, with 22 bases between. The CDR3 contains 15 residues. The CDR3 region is CSATPTAKRNNEQFF. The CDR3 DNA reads TGCAGTGCCACCCCAACTGCTAAGCGTAATAATGAGCAGTTCTTC.

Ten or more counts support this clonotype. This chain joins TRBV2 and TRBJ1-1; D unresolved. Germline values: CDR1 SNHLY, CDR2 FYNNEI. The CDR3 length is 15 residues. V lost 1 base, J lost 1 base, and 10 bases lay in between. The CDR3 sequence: CASSEGAETNTEAFF. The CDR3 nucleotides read TGTGCCAGCAGTGAAGGGGCAGAAACGAACACTGAAGCTTTCTTT.

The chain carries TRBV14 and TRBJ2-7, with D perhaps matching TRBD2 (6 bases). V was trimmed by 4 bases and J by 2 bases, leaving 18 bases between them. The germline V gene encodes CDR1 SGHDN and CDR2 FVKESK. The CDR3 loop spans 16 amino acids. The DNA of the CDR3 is TGTGCCAGCAGCCCCACGGAGGGGAGAACCACCTACGAGCAGTACGTC. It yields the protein CASSPTEGRTTYEQYV.

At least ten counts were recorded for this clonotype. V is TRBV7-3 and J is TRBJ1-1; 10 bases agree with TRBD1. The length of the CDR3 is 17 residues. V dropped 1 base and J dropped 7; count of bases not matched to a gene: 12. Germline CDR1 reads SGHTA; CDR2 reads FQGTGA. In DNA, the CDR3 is TGTGCCAGCAGCTTAAAACCGCCCCTGACAGGGGGCCGTGAAGCTTTCTTT. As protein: CASSLKPPLTGGREAFF.

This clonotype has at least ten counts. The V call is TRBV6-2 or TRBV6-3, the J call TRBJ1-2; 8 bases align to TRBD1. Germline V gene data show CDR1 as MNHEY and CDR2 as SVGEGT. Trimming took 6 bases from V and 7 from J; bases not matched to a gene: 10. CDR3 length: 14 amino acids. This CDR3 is CASSRPQGAAGYTF. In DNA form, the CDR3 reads TGTGCCAGCAGCCGACCCCAGGGGGCGGCTGGCTACACCTTC.

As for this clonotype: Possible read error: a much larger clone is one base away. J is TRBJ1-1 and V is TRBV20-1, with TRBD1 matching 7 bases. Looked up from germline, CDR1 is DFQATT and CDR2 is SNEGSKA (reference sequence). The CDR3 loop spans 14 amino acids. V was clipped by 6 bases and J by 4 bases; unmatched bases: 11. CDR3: CSAPYTGEATEAFF. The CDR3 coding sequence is TGCAGTGCGCCTTATACAGGGGAAGCCACTGAAGCTTTCTTT.

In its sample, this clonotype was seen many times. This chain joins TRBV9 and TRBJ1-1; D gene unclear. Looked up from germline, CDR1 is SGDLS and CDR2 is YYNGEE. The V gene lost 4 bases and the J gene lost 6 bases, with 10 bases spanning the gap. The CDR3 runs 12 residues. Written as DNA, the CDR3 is TGTGCCAGCAGCCCCCCCCGGGCTGAAGCTTTCTTT. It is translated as CASSPPRAEAFF. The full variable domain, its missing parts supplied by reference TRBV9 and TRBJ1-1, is DSGVTQTPKHLITATGQRVTLRCSPRSGDLSVYWYQQSLDQGLQFLIQYYNGEERAKGNILERFSAQQFPDLHSELNLSSLELGDSALYFCASSPPRAEAFFGQGTRLTVV.

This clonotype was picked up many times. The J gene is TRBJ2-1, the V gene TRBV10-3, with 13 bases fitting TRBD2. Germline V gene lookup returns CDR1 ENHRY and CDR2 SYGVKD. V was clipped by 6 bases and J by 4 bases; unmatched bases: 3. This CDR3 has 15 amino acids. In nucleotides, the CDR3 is TGTGCCATCAGCCCACTAGCGGGGGGGTACAATGAGCAGTTCTTC. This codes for CAISPLAGGYNEQFF.

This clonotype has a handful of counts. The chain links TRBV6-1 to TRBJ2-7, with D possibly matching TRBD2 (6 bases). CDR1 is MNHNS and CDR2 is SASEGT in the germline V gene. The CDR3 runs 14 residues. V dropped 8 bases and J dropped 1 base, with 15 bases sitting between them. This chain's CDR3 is CASGDWDDSYEQYF. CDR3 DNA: TGTGCCAGCGGGGACTGGGACGATTCCTACGAGCAGTACTTC.

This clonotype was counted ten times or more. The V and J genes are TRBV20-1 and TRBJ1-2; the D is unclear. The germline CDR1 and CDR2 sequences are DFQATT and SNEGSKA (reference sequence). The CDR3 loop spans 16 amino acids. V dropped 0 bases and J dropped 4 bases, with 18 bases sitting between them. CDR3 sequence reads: CSARDQGEEIIYGYTF. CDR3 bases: TGCAGTGCTAGAGATCAAGGAGAGGAAATTATCTATGGCTACACCTTC.

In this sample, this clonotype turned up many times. CDR3: CASSYSRQRKNTEAFF. CDR3 coding DNA: TGTGCCAGCAGTTACTCGCGACAAAGAAAGAACACTGAAGCTTTCTTT. The chain couples TRBV6-5 to TRBJ1-1; D remains unclear. V shed 0 bases and J shed 1 base, with 12 bases lying between them. Germline assignment: CDR1 MNHEY and CDR2 SVGAGI. The length of the CDR3 is 16 residues.

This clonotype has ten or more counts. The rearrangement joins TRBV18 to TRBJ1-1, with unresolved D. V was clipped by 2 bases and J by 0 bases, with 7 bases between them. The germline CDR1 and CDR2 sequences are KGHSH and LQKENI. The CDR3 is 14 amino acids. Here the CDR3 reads CASSPANLNTEAFF. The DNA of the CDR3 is TGTGCCAGCTCACCAGCTAACCTGAACACTGAAGCTTTCTTT.

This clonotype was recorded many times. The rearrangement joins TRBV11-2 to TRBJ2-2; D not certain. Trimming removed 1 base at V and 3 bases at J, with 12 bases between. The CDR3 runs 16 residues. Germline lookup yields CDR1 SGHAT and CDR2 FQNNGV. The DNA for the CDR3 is TGTGCCAGCAGCTTAGTGTCGGCGGCACACACCGGGGAGCTGTTTTTT. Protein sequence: CASSLVSAAHTGELFF.

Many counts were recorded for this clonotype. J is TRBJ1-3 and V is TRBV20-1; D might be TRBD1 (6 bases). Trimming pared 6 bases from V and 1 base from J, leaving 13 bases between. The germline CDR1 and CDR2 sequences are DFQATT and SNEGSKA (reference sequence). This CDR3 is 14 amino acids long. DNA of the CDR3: TGCAGTGCGGCCGGGACAATTTCTGGAAACACCATATATTTT. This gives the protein CSAAGTISGNTIYF.